These 24 T cell receptor beta chains share one sample of origin, sequenced in a study of blood T cell repertoires in COVID-19 (dated by TCRdb to about 2020). Library method: the immunoSEQ multiplex PCR assay. Imported from immuneACCESS, the table was reduced by TCRdb to in-frame sequences with V and J called. These copies leave out some clones; in studies compared against another copy, an unresolved V gene accounts for under half, and the cause of the remainder is not known. The sample table holds roughly 520,000 clones, of which approximately 87% were seen once. The top ten constitute around 1.9% of the sample. Sequenced sample: PBMCs or T cells enriched from blood (not recorded which). The source is a woman aged 40 to 49 who had recovered from COVID-19.

This CDR3 is CASSYTGLAISYEQYF. The CDR3 nucleotides read TGTGCCAGCAGTTACACTGGACTAGCGATATCCTACGAGCAGTACTTC. The V call is TRBV6-2 or TRBV6-3, the J call TRBJ2-7; TRBD2 aligns across 9 bases. The V gene's germline CDR1 is MNHEY and CDR2 SVGEGT. Trimming removed 2 bases from V and 1 base from J; junction bases left unmatched: 6. The CDR3 is 16 residues long.

The J gene is TRBJ2-7, the V gene TRBV5-8; D perhaps matches TRBD2 (6 bases). The CDR3 length is 15 residues. Germline CDR1 reads SGHTS; CDR2 reads YDEGEE. V dropped 0 bases and J dropped 1 base, with 11 bases sitting between them. The CDR3 sequence is CASSLGGVPSYEQYF. The CDR3 coding sequence is TGTGCCAGCAGCTTGGGCGGGGTCCCTTCCTACGAGCAGTACTTC.

The chain joins TRBV19 to TRBJ2-5; 9 bases agree with TRBD2. The CDR3 is made up of 18 amino acids. J lost 1 base, V lost 3 bases, and 12 bases had no gene match. Germline V lookup: CDR1 LNHDA, CDR2 SQIVND (reference sequence). The chain's CDR3 is CASSIGLGLAGLQETQYF. DNA for the CDR3: TGTGCCAGTAGTATCGGGCTGGGGCTAGCGGGACTCCAAGAGACCCAGTACTTC.

The chain couples TRBV29-1 to TRBJ2-4; 7 bases match TRBD1. The CDR3 spans 12 residues. The ends lost 7 bases at V and 6 bases at J; junction bases unmatched: 6. Germline V CDR1 and CDR2: SQVTM, ANQGSEA. The CDR3 region is CSAGTDLNIQYF. The DNA for the CDR3 is TGCAGCGCCGGGACAGACCTAAACATTCAGTACTTC.

This chain joins TRBV5-1 and TRBJ1-2; TRBD1 matches at 8 bases. CDR1 and CDR2 (germline): SGHRS, YFSETQ. The V segment lost 0 bases and the J segment 8 bases; nucleotides outside the gene matches: 12. The CDR3 has 16 amino acids. CDR3 nucleotide sequence: TGCGCCAGCAGCTTGGCGGTAGGGACAGGAAAATGGGGCTACACCTTC. This gives the protein CASSLAVGTGKWGYTF.

The genes are TRBV10-2 and TRBJ1-5; TRBD1 agrees at 10 bases. This CDR3 has 14 amino acids. V was pared by 6 bases and J by 5 bases, with 4 bases of the junction left unmatched. Germline V gene data show CDR1 as WSHSY and CDR2 as SAAADI. This CDR3 reads CASSRQGADQPQHF. As DNA, the CDR3 is TGCGCCAGCAGCAGACAGGGGGCGGATCAGCCCCAGCATTTT.

The genes are TRBV30 and TRBJ1-4; no clear D gene. Germline loops: CDR1 GTSNPN, CDR2 SVGIG (reference sequence). CDR3 length: 12 residues. The germline V and J ends were trimmed by 3 bases and 5 bases, with 7 bases remaining between them. The CDR3 sequence is CAWSVENEKLFF. In DNA, the CDR3 is TGTGCCTGGAGCGTTGAGAATGAAAAACTGTTTTTT.

V is TRBV5-4 and J is TRBJ1-3; no definite D call. CDR1 SGHNT and CDR2 YYREEE come from the germline V gene (reference sequence). Between the trimmed V and J ends, which lost 0 bases and 0 bases, there was a span of 10 bases. CDR3 length equals 16 residues. Here the CDR3 reads CASSLGSGFSGNTIYF. Here the CDR3 DNA reads TGTGCCAGCAGCTTGGGGTCCGGGTTCTCTGGAAACACCATATATTTT.

V is TRBV2 and J is TRBJ1-4; D is possibly TRBD1 (6 bases). The CDR3 runs 15 residues. The V end lost 2 bases, the J end lost 7 bases, and 14 bases lay between the germline ends. Germline CDR1 and CDR2: SNHLY and FYNNEI. CDR3 amino acids: CASSELGRGGEKLFF. CDR3 in DNA: TGTGCCAGCAGTGAACTGGGCAGGGGCGGTGAAAAACTGTTTTTT. The full variable domain, its missing parts supplied by reference TRBV2 and TRBJ1-4, is EPEVTQTPSHQVTQMGQEVILRCVPISNHLYFYWYRQILGQKVEFLVSFYNNEISEKSEIFDDQFSVERPDGSNFTLKIRSTKLEDSAMYFCASSELGRGGEKLFFGSGTQLSVL.

This chain links TRBV9 with TRBJ2-1; a weak D match, TRBD1 (6 bases). This CDR3 comprises 17 residues. V was shortened by 4 bases and J by 0 bases, with 17 bases between the two germline ends. Looked up from germline, CDR1 is SGDLS and CDR2 is YYNGEE. In DNA form, the CDR3 reads TGTGCCAGCAGCACCCGGACAGTACAGAGCTCCTACAATGAGCAGTTCTTC. Amino acid sequence: CASSTRTVQSSYNEQFF. The complete variable domain, with remaining parts taken from reference TRBV9 and TRBJ2-1, reads DSGVTQTPKHLITATGQRVTLRCSPRSGDLSVYWYQQSLDQGLQFLIQYYNGEERAKGNILERFSAQQFPDLHSELNLSSLELGDSALYFCASSTRTVQSSYNEQFFGPGTRLTVL.

The chain couples TRBV5-1 to TRBJ2-7; 9 nucleotides agree with TRBD2. V lost 4 bases to trimming and J lost 0 bases; unmatched junction nucleotides: 5. The CDR3 contains 15 residues. Germline values: CDR1 SGHRS, CDR2 YFSETQ. DNA of the CDR3: TGCGCCAGCAGCATACATAGCGGGAGCTCCTACGAGCAGTACTTC. This gives the protein CASSIHSGSSYEQYF.

This chain uses TRBV19 with TRBJ1-5; D might be TRBD1 (5 bases). The CDR3 sequence is 17 residues long. In germline, CDR1 is LNHDA, CDR2 SQIVND (reference sequence). With 5 bases removed from V and 2 bases from J, the gap between germline ends came to 19 bases. The CDR3 protein is CASSPHGHLAGNQPQHF. The DNA for the CDR3 is TGTGCCAGTAGTCCCCACGGACACCTTGCGGGCAATCAGCCCCAGCATTTT.

CDR3 nucleotide sequence: TGTGCCAGCAGTTACCTAAACAGGGGAGCTAACTATGGCTACACCTTC. Amino acid sequence: CASSYLNRGANYGYTF. This sequence joins TRBV6-2 or TRBV6-3 and TRBJ1-2; 7 bases map to TRBD1. The CDR3 is 16 residues long. J gave up 0 bases and V 2 bases, and 6 bases lay outside the gene matches. Germline V CDR1 and CDR2: MNHEY, SVGEGT.

V usage is TRBV4-3 and J usage is TRBJ1-1; 7 bases agree with TRBD1. This CDR3 spans 17 amino acids. From germline, CDR1 is LGHNA and CDR2 YSLEER. Unmatched junction bases numbered 11, after V lost 3 bases and J lost 1 base. As DNA, the CDR3 is TGCGCCAGCAGCCAGGAAACTCAAGACAGGGAGAACACTGAAGCTTTCTTT. Protein sequence: CASSQETQDRENTEAFF.

The rearrangement joins TRBV6-1 to TRBJ1-6, with D hard to call. Germline V CDR1 and CDR2: MNHNS, SASEGT. Deletions cut 3 bases from V and 14 bases from J, with 14 bases between. The CDR3 extends over 13 amino acids. For the CDR3, the DNA is TGTGCCAGCAGTGATTCGGCTGGAGAGACCCTCCACTTT. Amino acid sequence: CASSDSAGETLHF.

For this clone: The same CDR3 is also encoded by other DNA sequences in this sample. The V call is TRBV5-1, the J call TRBJ2-7; tentative D call: TRBD2 (5 bases). V was cut by 1 base and J by 0 bases, with 5 bases left in between. The germline gives CDR1 SGHRS, CDR2 YFSETQ. The CDR3 has 13 amino acids. Here the CDR3 DNA reads TGCGCCAGCAGCTTGCGGGGCTCCTACGAGCAGTACTTC. This sequence encodes CASSLRGSYEQYF.

This clone was detected a few times. The V and J genes are TRBV19 and TRBJ2-2; 9 nucleotides align to TRBD1. The germline CDR1 and CDR2 sequences are LNHDA and SQIVND (reference sequence). The CDR3 totals 13 residues. V shed 11 bases and J 5 bases; nucleotides not matched to a gene: 6. CDR3 sequence: CAGGGTGTGELFF. CDR3 DNA: TGTGCCGGGGGAGGGACAGGGACCGGGGAGCTGTTTTTT.

V usage is TRBV4-1 and J usage is TRBJ2-1; D unclear. CDR3 length equals 16 residues. V lost 4 bases, J lost 0 bases, and 13 bases lay in between. Germline CDR1 is MGHRA and CDR2 is YSYEKL. CDR3 amino acids: CASSLDPSASYNEQFF. CDR3 DNA sequence: TGCGCCAGCAGCCTTGACCCCAGCGCCTCCTACAATGAGCAGTTCTTC.

In this sample, this clone turned up once. The chain uses TRBV5-8 and TRBJ2-1; D is possibly TRBD2 (6 bases). The CDR3 covers 15 residues. The ends were cut back, 4 bases at V and 1 base at J, with 12 bases in the middle. Germline CDR1 is SGHTS and CDR2 is YDEGEE. In nucleotides, the CDR3 is TGTGCCAGCAGCCCCGGGGGTGCATCCTACAATGAGCAGTTCTTC. Its protein product is CASSPGGASYNEQFF.

The chain combines TRBV2 with TRBJ1-1; D call uncertain. Looked up from germline, CDR1 is SNHLY and CDR2 is FYNNEI. Trimming removed 1 base from V and 6 bases from J, with 6 bases in between. There are 12 residues in the CDR3. CDR3 sequence: CASSEDRAEAFF. CDR3 in DNA: TGTGCCAGCAGTGAAGACCGGGCTGAAGCTTTCTTT.

The CDR3 reads CASSPSGQPQHF. The CDR3 DNA reads as TGTGCCAGCAGCCCCTCGGGTCAGCCCCAGCATTTT. The chain links TRBV5-8 to TRBJ1-5; D gene unclear. CDR1 is SGHTS and CDR2 is YDEGEE in the germline V gene. This CDR3 spans 12 amino acids. Trimming stripped 4 bases from V and 6 bases from J, with 8 bases between.

The V and J genes are TRBV6-5 and TRBJ2-5; 12 positions match TRBD1. The CDR3 has 16 residues. The germline CDR1 and CDR2 sequences are MNHEY and SVGAGI. V trimming: 3 bases; J trimming: 5 bases; junction bases outside the gene matches: 7. The CDR3 DNA is TGTGCCAGCAGTTATATGGGACAGGGGGCCCGGGAGACCCAGTACTTC. Translating it yields CASSYMGQGARETQYF.

This clone was found once. The V call is TRBV24-1, the J call TRBJ2-1, with D perhaps matching TRBD1 (6 bases). The V and J ends lost 3 bases and 6 bases respectively, with 11 bases between them. The CDR3 loop spans 14 amino acids. Germline CDR1 KGHDR, CDR2 SFDVKD. The CDR3 coding sequence is TGTGCCACCAGTGATGGGACAAGCGCCAATGAGCAGTTCTTC. It is translated as CATSDGTSANEQFF.

The chain joins TRBV7-2 to TRBJ1-5; 7 bases are shared with TRBD1. The CDR3 loop spans 15 amino acids. The V gene end was trimmed by 3 bases and the J gene end by 1 base; junction bases not matched to a gene: 3. Germline V gene data show CDR1 as SGHTA and CDR2 as FQGNSA. The CDR3 sequence: CASSLTGRSNQPQHF. Written as DNA, the CDR3 is TGTGCCAGCAGCTTGACAGGGCGCAGCAATCAGCCCCAGCATTTT.